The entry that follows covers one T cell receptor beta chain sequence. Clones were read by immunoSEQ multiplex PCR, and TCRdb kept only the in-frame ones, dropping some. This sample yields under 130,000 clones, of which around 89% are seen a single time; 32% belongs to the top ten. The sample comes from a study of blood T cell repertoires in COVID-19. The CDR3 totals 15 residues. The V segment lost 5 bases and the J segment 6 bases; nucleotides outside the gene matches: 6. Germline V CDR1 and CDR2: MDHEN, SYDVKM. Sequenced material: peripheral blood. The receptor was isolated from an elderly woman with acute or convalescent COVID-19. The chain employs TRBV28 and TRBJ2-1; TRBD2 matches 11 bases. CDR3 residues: CASSNGTSGTNEQFF. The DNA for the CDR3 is TGTGCCAGCAGTAACGGGACTAGCGGAACCAATGAGCAGTTCTTC.